This T cell receptor beta chain was recorded in a study of CXCR3-negative and CXCR3-positive naive CD8 T cells. Overall study: Sequencing gave roughly 140 million TRB reads overall, about 1.5 +/- 0.3 million per library.

General study points: A higher hydrophobicity marked the TRB CDR3s of CXCR3-positive naive cells versus CXCR3-negative naive cells.

The method, 5' RACE with UMI labels, was used to prepare the TRB cDNA libraries. Following a re-call of the 5' RACE reads, TCRdb has one entry per CDR3 protein and lacks DNA. This repertoire includes tens of thousands of distinct CDR3 sequences. The CDR3 sequence is 13 residues long. Germline CDR1 and CDR2: SNHLY and FYNNEI. With regard to this clonotype: What it binds is unknown.

The genes are TRBV2 and TRBJ1-2; absent DNA, TCRdb's TRBD1 call cannot be checked. The receptor's source is a human donor in good health. Some clones in this sample may be carry-over from other donors' samples. Sequencing was performed on naive CXCR3+ CD8+ T cells from blood. As for subset: CD45RO-CCR7+CD27+CD95- naive CD8+ T cells expressing CXCR3 (TNR3+). The chain's CDR3 is CASRSGQGYGYTF.